The sequence of this T cell receptor (beta chain) was determined in a study of T-cell reconstitution after alpha-beta-depleted transplantation in children. Unique molecular identifiers tagged the TCRbeta library. TCRdb independently ran MiXCR on the PCR reads; one entry per CDR3 protein. The sample holds about 500,000 distinct CDR3 sequences, approximately 30% seen once. This clonotype showed up just a few times. CDR3 length equals 16 residues. CDR1 and CDR2 from the germline V gene are SGHAT and FQNNGV. V lost 4 bases and J 8 bases, leaving 21 bases between the germline ends. The sequences come from PBMCs from the stem cell graft donor, collected from the stem cell graft. The V and J genes are TRBV11-2 and TRBJ2-1, with D possibly called TRBD1 or TRBD2 (5 bases each). This TCR came from a human donor who donated a stem cell graft to a child with aplastic anemia. The CDR3 DNA sequence: TGTGCCAGCAGCTCAAGACCCCGAGGGGCTTACGATGAGCAGTTCTTC. Residues: CASSSRPRGAYDEQFF.